This TCR beta chain was captured in a study of regulatory T cells in long-lasting Graves disease. Time point: newly diagnosed GD, antithyroid drugs for less than 3 months. RNA extracted from PBMCs served as the sequencing template. Researchers made TCR beta libraries by using iRepertoire HTBI primers and running Arm-PCR on CDR3 regions. TCRdb processed the multiplex PCR reads anew with MiXCR; each CDR3 protein has one entry. The sample consists of over 500,000 distinct CDR3 sequences, 15% to 20% of them appearing once. The V end was cut by 7 bases, the J end by 3 bases, with 7 bases between. This CDR3 region has 12 residues. The germline V gene has CDR1 LNHDA and CDR2 SQIVND (reference sequence). This clonotype appeared a few times. The same sample was also used in a study of T cells in Graves' hyperthyroidism and ophthalmopathy.

The origin of this receptor is a man aged 18-30 years with Graves disease. The V gene is TRBV19, the J gene TRBJ1-5; D remains ambiguous. Sequencing was performed on peripheral blood mononuclear cells (PBMCs), taken at new diagnosis, from a patient treated with antithyroid drugs. CDR3 bases: TGTGCCAGTACAAACTACAATCAGCCCCAGCATTTT. This encodes CASTNYNQPQHF.